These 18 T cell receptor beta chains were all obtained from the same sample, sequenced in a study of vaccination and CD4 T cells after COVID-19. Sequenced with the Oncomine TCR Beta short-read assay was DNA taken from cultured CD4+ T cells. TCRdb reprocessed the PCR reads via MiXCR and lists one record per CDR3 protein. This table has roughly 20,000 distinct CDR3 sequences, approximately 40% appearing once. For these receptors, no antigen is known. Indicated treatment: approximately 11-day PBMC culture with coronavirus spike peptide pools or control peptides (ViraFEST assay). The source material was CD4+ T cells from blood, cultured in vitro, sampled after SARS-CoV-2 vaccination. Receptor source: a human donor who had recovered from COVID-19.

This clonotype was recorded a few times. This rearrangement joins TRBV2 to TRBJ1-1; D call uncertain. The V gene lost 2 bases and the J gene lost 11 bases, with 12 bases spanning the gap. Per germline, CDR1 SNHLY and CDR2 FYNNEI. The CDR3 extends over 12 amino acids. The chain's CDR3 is CASSESRPGAFF. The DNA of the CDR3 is TGTGCCAGCAGTGAATCCAGGCCGGGGGCTTTCTTT.

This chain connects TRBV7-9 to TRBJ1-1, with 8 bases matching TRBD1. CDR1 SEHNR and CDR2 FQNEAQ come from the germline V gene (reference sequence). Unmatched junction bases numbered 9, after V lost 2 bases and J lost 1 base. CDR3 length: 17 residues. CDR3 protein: CASSLNAGGYGNTEAFF. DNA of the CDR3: TGTGCCAGCAGCTTAAATGCAGGGGGCTACGGGAACACTGAAGCTTTCTTT.

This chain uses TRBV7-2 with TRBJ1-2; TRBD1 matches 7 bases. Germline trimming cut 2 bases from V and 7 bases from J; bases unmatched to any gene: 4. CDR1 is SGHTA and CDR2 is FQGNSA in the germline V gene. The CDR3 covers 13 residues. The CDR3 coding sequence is TGTGCCAGCAGCTTATTCAGGGGGGGTGGCTACACCTTC. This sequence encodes CASSLFRGGGYTF.

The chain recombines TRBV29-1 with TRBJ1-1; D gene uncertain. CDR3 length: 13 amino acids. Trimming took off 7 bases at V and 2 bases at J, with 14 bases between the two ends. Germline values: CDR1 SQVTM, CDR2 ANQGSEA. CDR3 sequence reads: CSERVAVNTEAFF. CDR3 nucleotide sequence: TGCAGCGAGCGGGTGGCAGTTAACACTGAAGCTTTCTTT. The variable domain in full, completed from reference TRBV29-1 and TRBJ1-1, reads SAVISQKPSRDICQRGTSLTIQCQVDSQVTMMFWYRQQPGQSLTLIATANQGSEATYESGFVIDKFPISRPNLTFSTLTVSNMSPEDSSIYLCSERVAVNTEAFFGQGTRLTVV.

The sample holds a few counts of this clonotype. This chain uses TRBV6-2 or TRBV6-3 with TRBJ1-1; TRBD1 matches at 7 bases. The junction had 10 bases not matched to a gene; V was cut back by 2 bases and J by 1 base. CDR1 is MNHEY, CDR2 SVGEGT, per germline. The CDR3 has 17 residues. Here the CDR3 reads CASSYTPSGTANTEAFF. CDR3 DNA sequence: TGTGCCAGCAGTTACACACCCTCCGGGACAGCGAACACTGAAGCTTTCTTT.

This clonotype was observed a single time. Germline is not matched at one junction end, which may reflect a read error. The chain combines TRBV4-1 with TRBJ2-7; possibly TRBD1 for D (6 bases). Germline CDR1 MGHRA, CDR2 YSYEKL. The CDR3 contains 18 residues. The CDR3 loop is CTSSQDRDTQRAGDEQYF. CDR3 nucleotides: TGCACCAGCAGCCAAGACCGGGACACCCAAAGGGCAGGCGACGAGCAGTACTTC.

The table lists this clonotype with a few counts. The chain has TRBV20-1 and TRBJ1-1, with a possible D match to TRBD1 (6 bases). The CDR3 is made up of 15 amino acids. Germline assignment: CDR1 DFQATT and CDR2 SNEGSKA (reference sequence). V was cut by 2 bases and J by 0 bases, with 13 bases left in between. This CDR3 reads CSARRHGQLNTEAFF. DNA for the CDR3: TGCAGTGCTAGAAGGCACGGACAGTTGAACACTGAAGCTTTCTTT.

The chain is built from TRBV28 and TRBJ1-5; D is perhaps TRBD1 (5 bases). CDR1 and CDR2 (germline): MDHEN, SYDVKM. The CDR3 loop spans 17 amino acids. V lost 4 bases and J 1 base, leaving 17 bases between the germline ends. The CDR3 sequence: CASSSKRGLRSNQPQHF. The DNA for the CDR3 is TGTGCCAGCAGTTCCAAAAGGGGCCTTAGGAGCAATCAGCCCCAGCATTTT.

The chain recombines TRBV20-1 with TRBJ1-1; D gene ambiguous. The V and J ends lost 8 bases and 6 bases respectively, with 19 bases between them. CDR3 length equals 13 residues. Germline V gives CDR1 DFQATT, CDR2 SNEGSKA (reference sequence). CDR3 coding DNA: TGCAGTTCCACGAAGGCTGGGAGCCCTGAAGCTTTCTTT. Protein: CSSTKAGSPEAFF.

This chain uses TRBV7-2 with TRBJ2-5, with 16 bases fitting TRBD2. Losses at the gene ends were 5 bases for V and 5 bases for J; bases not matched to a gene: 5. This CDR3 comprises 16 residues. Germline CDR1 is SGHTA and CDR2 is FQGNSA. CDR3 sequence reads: CASSQPGLAGGETQYF. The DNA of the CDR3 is TGTGCCAGCAGCCAACCGGGACTAGCGGGGGGGGAGACCCAGTACTTC.

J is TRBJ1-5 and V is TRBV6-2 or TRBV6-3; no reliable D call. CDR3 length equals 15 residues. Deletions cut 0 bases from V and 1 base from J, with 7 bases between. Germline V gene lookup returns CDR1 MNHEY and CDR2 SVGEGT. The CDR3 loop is CASSYSRLSNQPQHF. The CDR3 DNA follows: TGTGCCAGCAGTTACTCGAGGTTAAGCAATCAGCCCCAGCATTTT.

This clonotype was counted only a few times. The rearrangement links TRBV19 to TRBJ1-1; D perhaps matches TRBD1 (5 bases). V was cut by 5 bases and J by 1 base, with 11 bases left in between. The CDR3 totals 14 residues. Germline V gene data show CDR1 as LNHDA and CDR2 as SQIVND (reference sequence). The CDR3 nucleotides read TGTGCCAGTAGTCTGACAGCTACGAACACTGAAGCTTTCTTT. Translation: CASSLTATNTEAFF.

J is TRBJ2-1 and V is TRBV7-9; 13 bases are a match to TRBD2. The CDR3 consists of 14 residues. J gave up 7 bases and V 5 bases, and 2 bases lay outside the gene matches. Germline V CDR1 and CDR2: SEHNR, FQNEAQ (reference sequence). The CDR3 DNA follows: TGTGCCAGCAGCCTGGGACTAGCGGGAAATGAGCAGTTCTTC. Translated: CASSLGLAGNEQFF.

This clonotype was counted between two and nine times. In DNA, the CDR3 is TGTGCCAGCAGCTTGCTGGGACCCTATAATTCACCCCTCCACTTT. Protein: CASSLLGPYNSPLHF. The rearrangement joins TRBV5-6 to TRBJ1-6; possibly TRBD1 for D (5 bases). The CDR3 has 15 amino acids. CDR1 is SGHDT and CDR2 is YYEEEE in the germline V gene. With 1 base removed from V and 2 bases from J, the gap between germline ends came to 7 bases.

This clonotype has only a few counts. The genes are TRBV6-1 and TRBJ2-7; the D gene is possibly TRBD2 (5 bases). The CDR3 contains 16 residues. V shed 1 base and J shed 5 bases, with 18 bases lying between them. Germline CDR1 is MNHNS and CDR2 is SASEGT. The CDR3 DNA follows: TGTGCCAGCAGTGAAGGTGTGAGGGCGGGTAGGCACGAGCAGTACTTC. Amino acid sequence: CASSEGVRAGRHEQYF.

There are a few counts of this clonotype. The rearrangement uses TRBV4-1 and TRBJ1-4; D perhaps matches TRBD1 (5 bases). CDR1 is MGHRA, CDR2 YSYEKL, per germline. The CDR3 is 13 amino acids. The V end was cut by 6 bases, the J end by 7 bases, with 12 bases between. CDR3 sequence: CASSRGPTEKLFF. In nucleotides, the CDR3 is TGCGCCAGCAGTCGGGGACCTACTGAAAAACTGTTTTTT.

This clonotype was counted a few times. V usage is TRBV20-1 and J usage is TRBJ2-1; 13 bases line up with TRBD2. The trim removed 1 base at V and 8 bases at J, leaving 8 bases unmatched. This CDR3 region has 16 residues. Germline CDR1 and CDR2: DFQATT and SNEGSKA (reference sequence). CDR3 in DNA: TGCAGTGCTAGAGCCCCAACTAGCGGGGGGGCCGATGAGCAGTTCTTC. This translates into CSARAPTSGGADEQFF.

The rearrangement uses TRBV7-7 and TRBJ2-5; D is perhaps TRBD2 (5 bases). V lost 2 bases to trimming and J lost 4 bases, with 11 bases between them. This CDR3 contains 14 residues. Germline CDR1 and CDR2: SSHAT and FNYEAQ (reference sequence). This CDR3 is CASSLLAGGETQYF. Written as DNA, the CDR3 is TGTGCCAGCAGCTTACTTGCGGGTGGAGAGACCCAGTACTTC.